This T cell receptor beta chain is from a study of blood T cells in healthy people across ages. Study-level results: Per million T cells, TCR beta diversity dropped about linearly as age rose.

This clonotype was detected only a few times. Antigen: not known. V was trimmed by 1 base and J by 6 bases, leaving 15 bases between them. CDR1 is SGHRS and CDR2 is YFSETQ in the germline V gene. The CDR3 loop spans 15 amino acids. Through a sample-barcoded 5' primer and a J-beta primer mix, a second PCR was run for roughly 7 to 11 cycles. The authors tagged each cDNA molecule using a template-switch adaptor with 12 random nucleotides. Every individual sample yielded 2.5 million or more paired-end reads (each containing CDR3). TCRdb itself ran the 5' RACE reads through MiXCR, one entry per CDR3 protein. This sample has about a million distinct CDR3 sequences; roughly 51% occur once, and the top ten carry about 22%.

This clonotype was obtained from a woman aged 55-69 years in good health. Sample: blood. V usage is TRBV5-1 and J usage is TRBJ2-3; tentatively, D is TRBD1 or TRBD2 (5 bases each). The CDR3 region has the DNA TGCGCCAGCAGCTTGAGGCGGTCCGGGGCGGATACGCAGTATTTT. Its protein is CASSLRRSGADTQYF.